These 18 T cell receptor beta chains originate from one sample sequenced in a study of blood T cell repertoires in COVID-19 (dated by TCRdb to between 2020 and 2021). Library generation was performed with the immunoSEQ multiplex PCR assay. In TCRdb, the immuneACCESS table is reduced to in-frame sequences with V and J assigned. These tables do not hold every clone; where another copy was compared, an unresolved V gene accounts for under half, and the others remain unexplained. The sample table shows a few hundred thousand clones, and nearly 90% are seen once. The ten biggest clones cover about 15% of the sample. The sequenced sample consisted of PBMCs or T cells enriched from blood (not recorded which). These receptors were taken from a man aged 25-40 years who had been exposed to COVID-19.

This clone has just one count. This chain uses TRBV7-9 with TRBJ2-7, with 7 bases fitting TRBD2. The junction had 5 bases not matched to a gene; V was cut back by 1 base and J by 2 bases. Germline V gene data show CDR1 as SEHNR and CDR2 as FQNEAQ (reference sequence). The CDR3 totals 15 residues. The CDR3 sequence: CASSLGAAGTYEQYF. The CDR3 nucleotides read TGTGCCAGCAGCTTAGGGGCAGCGGGAACCTACGAGCAGTACTTC.

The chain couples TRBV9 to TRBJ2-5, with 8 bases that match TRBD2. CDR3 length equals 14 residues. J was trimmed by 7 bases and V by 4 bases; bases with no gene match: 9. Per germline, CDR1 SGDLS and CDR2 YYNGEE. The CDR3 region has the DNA TGTGCCAGCAGCCCCCGGACTAGCTCAGCGACCCAGTACTTC. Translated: CASSPRTSSATQYF.

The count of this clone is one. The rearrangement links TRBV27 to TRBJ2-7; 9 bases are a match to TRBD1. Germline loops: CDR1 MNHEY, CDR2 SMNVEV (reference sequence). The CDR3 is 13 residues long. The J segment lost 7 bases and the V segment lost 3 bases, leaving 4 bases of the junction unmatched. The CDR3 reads CASSFRQGGEQYF. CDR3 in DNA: TGTGCCAGCAGTTTTCGACAGGGGGGGGAGCAGTACTTC.

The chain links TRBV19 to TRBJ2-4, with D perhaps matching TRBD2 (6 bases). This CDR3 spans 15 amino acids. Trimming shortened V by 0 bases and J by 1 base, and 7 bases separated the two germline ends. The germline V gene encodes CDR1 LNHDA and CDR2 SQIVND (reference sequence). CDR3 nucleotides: TGTGCCAGTAGTATAGAGGCGGGGGCCAAAAACATTCAGTACTTC. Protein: CASSIEAGAKNIQYF.

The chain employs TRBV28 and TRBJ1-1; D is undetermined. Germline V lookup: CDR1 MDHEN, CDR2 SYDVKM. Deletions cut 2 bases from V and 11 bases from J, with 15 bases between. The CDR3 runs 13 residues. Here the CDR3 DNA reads TGTGCCAGCAGTTTACTGACCCTCTCGGAGGCTTTCTTT. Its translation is CASSLLTLSEAFF.

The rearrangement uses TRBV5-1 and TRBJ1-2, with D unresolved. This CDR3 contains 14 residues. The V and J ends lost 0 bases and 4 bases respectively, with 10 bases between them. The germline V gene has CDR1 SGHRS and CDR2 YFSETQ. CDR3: CASSLDGNSYGYTF. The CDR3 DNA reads TGCGCCAGCAGCTTGGATGGCAACAGCTATGGCTACACCTTC.

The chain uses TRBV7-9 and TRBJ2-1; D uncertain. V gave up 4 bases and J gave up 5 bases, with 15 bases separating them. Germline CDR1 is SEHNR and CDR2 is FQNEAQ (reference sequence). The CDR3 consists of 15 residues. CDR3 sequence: CASSSTMIGDNEQFF. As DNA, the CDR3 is TGTGCCAGCAGCTCGACCATGATCGGAGACAATGAGCAGTTCTTC.

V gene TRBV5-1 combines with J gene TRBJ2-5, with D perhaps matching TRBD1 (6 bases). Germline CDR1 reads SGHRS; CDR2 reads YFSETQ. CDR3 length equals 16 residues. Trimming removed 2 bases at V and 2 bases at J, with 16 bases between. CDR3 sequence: CASSFQRGQAQETQYF. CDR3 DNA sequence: TGCGCCAGCAGCTTCCAACGGGGACAAGCTCAAGAGACCCAGTACTTC.

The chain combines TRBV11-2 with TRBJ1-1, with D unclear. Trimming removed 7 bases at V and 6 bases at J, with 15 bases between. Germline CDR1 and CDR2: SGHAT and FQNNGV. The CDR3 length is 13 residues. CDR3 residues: CASIAHEPAEAFF. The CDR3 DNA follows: TGTGCCAGCATCGCCCACGAGCCGGCTGAAGCTTTCTTT.

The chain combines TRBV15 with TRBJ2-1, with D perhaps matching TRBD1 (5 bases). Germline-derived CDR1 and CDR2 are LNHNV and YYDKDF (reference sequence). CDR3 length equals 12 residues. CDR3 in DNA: TGTGCGGTACAGGACCCCTACAATGAGCAGTTCTTC. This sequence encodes CAVQDPYNEQFF.

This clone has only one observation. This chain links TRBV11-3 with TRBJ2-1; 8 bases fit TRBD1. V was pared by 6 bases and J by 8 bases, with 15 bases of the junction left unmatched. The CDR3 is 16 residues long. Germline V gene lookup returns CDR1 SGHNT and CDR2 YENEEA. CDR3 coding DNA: TGTGCCAGCAGTCTTCAAGGGACAGGACTCGGGGATGAGCAGTTCTTC. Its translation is CASSLQGTGLGDEQFF.

This CDR3 reads CASSRDLAGGAYNEQFF. CDR3 sequence (DNA): TGCGCCAGCAGCCGCGACCTAGCGGGGGGCGCCTACAATGAGCAGTTCTTC. V and J are TRBV4-3 and TRBJ2-1, with 11 bases fitting TRBD2. The length of the CDR3 is 17 residues. V dropped 4 bases and J dropped 2; count of bases not matched to a gene: 7. Germline CDR1 and CDR2: LGHNA and YSLEER.

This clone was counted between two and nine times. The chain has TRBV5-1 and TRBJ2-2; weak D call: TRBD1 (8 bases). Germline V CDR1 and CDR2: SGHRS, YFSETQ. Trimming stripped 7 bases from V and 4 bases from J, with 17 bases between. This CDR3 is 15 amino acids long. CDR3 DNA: TGCGCCAGCGGAGCGGGGACAGGAAGCACCGGGGAGCTGTTTTTT. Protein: CASGAGTGSTGELFF.

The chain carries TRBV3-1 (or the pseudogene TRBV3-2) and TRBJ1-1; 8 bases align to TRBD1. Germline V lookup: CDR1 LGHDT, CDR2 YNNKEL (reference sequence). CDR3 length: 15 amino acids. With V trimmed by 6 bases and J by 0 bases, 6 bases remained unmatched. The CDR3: CASSYRQGMNTEAFF. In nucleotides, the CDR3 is TGTGCCAGCAGTTATAGACAGGGGATGAACACTGAAGCTTTCTTT.

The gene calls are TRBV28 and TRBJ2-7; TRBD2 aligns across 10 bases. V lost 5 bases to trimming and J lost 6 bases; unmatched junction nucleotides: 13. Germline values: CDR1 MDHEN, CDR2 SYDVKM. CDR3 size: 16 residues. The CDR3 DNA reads TGTGCCAGCAGTCCCTCTCTAGCGGGGGCATATCTCGAGCAGTACTTC. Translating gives CASSPSLAGAYLEQYF.

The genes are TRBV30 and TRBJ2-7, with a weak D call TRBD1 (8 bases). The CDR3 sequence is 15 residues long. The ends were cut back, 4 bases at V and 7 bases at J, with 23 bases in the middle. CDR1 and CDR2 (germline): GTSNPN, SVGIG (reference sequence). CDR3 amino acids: CAWTWGGTGRQEQYF. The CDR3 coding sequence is TGTGCCTGGACCTGGGGGGGGACAGGCCGCCAAGAGCAGTACTTC.

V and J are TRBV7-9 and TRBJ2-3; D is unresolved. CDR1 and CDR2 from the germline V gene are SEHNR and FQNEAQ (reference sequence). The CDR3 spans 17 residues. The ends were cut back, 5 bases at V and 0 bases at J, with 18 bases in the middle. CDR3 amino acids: CASSPKVPPESTDTQYF. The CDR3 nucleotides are TGTGCCAGCAGCCCCAAGGTCCCCCCGGAGAGCACAGATACGCAGTATTTT.

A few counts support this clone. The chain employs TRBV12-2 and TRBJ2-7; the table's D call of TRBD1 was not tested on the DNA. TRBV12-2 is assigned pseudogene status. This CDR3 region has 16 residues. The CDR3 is CASRSSRDNLSYEQYF. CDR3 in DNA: TGTGCAAGTCGCTCCAGCCGGGACAACCTATCCTACGAGCAGTACTTC.